This T cell receptor (beta chain) is drawn from a study of T cells in Graves' hyperthyroidism and ophthalmopathy. The CDR3 is 14 residues long. V was clipped by 4 bases and J by 2 bases; unmatched bases: 3. Germline V gene lookup returns CDR1 SQVTM and CDR2 ANQGSEA. Amplified TCR beta CDR3 regions derived from RNA transcripts. The HTBI primer set served for first-round RT-PCR of the TCR CDR3. MiXCR was run by TCRdb on the multiplex PCR reads, yielding one entry per CDR3 protein. Among some 740,000 distinct CDR3 sequences listed, 11% to 15% were seen once. The definition of stable Graves' hyperthyroidism was no ophthalmopathy progression within 18 months. Uncontrolled infection, other autoimmune disease, pregnancy or lactation excluded patients. In its sample, this clonotype was seen many times. Its antigen is as yet unknown. General observations from the study: Researchers report that a 13 V-J model separated ophthalmopathy from stable hyperthyroidism.

The chain joins TRBV29-1 to TRBJ2-2, with TRBD2 matching 8 bases. This sequence originates from a woman under 30 with Graves' hyperthyroidism. The sample comprised blood. The CDR3 DNA reads as TGCAGCGTTGTCGGGAGGGCCAACACCGGGGAGCTGTTTTTT. Protein: CSVVGRANTGELFF.